These T cell receptor beta chains were read from a single sample in a study of T-cell memory formation after mild COVID-19. TCRdb processed the 5' RACE reads anew with MiXCR; each CDR3 protein has one entry. The sample yields around 340,000 distinct CDR3 sequences, roughly 13% seen once. What was sequenced was PBMCs or a T cell subset sorted from them (not recorded which). The receptor source for this set is a young man who had mild COVID-19 (a few samples of this study predate the infection). Cell type and time point are not known. Both conserved end residues are trimmed from each CDR3.

j_gene,v_gene,CDR3aa
TRBJ2-5,TRBV27,ASSGLFQETQY
TRBJ2-7,TRBV11-3,ASSLGGSTSYEQY
TRBJ2-5,TRBV5-4,ASSSKIGAGETQY
TRBJ2-5,TRBV11-3,ASSLKGGGLQETQY
TRBJ2-1,TRBV5-5,ASSSDRVLYNEQF
TRBJ2-2,TRBV18,ASSPTGANTGELF
TRBJ1-1,TRBV7-9,ASSIGSEAF
TRBJ1-5,TRBV12-3/TRBV12-4,ASSPDASNQPQH
TRBJ2-5,TRBV29-1,SVEIGGETQY
TRBJ2-2,TRBV5-1,ASSQWTGSSTGELF
TRBJ2-5,TRBV5-1,ASSLEGTGTQY
TRBJ2-7,TRBV27,ASARPRYGEQY
TRBJ1-1,TRBV12-3/TRBV12-4,ASSLNTGNTEAF
TRBJ2-3,TRBV7-3,ASSPSGTSTDTQY
TRBJ2-1,TRBV7-6,ASSLEWLDEQF
TRBJ2-1,TRBV7-3,ASSLRPRPGGYNEQF
TRBJ1-5,TRBV7-2,ASSLIDRGQPQH
TRBJ1-1,TRBV20-1,SARGTSGVGF
TRBJ2-7,TRBV9,ASSVSHTGRSYEQY
TRBJ2-1,TRBV9,ASSVALPDRGGDEQF
TRBJ1-2,TRBV6-5,ASKTGFVGYT
TRBJ1-6,TRBV12-3/TRBV12-4,ASSLGGDHSPLH